Listed here are 22 T cell receptor beta chains from one sample, sequenced in a study of beta chain features in type 1 diabetes (dated by TCRdb to about 2018). Library preparation employed the immunoSEQ multiplex PCR assay. The entire isolated RNA was reverse transcribed using the High Capacity cDNA Reverse Transcription Kit, and thus expressed TCRB transcripts were sequenced. Held by TCRdb, this immuneACCESS table contains in-frame sequences only and omits some clones. Under half of the omission traces to an unresolved V gene where checked; the cause of the rest is unknown. The sample table contains under 900,000 clones; only one count was recorded for 17% of them. The ten biggest clones cover roughly 0.025% of the sample. The sequenced sample was naive CD4+ T cells from blood. Interpreted using the paper, the cell subset or site label stands for: true naive CD4+ T cells. The receptor set was obtained from a woman younger than 30 in good health.

This clone has a handful of counts. The chain uses TRBV7-2 and TRBJ2-3, with 12 bases that match TRBD2. Germline-derived CDR1 and CDR2 are SGHTA and FQGNSA. Losses at the gene ends were 2 bases for V and 5 bases for J; bases not matched to a gene: 5. The CDR3 covers 16 residues. The CDR3 loop is CASSLLVLAGGDTQYF. CDR3 DNA: TGTGCCAGCAGCTTATTAGTACTAGCGGGAGGAGATACGCAGTATTTT.

In this sample, this clone turned up a few times. The chain recombines TRBV11-1 with TRBJ2-1; no reliable D call. There are 15 residues in the CDR3. CDR1 SGHAT and CDR2 FQDESV come from the germline V gene (reference sequence). V lost 6 bases to trimming and J lost 0 bases, with 12 bases between them. The CDR3: CASRTSPSSYNEQFF. CDR3 in DNA: TGTGCCAGCAGGACGTCCCCAAGCTCCTACAATGAGCAGTTCTTC.

This chain connects TRBV6-4 to TRBJ2-2, with D perhaps matching TRBD2 (6 bases). Germline lookup yields CDR1 MRHNA and CDR2 SNTAGT. Between the trimmed V and J ends, which lost 5 bases and 7 bases, there was a span of 14 bases. This CDR3 region has 14 residues. Here the CDR3 reads CASSLRPEGGELFF. The CDR3 nucleotides read TGTGCCAGCAGTCTAAGGCCGGAGGGCGGGGAGCTGTTTTTT.

This clone was observed a few times. V is TRBV10-3 and J is TRBJ2-7; possibly TRBD2 for D (7 bases). Trimming removed 10 bases at V and 3 bases at J, with 13 bases between. This CDR3 region has 12 residues. In germline, CDR1 is ENHRY, CDR2 SYGVKD. CDR3 sequence: CATGGQNYEQYF. The CDR3, as DNA: TGTGCCACCGGGGGGCAGAACTACGAGCAGTACTTC.

This rearrangement joins TRBV19 to TRBJ1-3; maybe TRBD1 (5 bases). CDR1 LNHDA and CDR2 SQIVND come from the germline V gene (reference sequence). The CDR3 is 16 amino acids. V was cut by 5 bases and J by 4 bases, with 18 bases left in between. The CDR3 nucleotides are TGTGCCAGTAGTCTAAACGCCGGGACGCTCGGAAACACCATATATTTT. Its translation is CASSLNAGTLGNTIYF.

This clone came up a few times. V is TRBV15 and J is TRBJ2-1; tentatively, D is TRBD2 (5 bases). CDR3 length: 16 amino acids. The V gene's germline CDR1 is LNHNV and CDR2 YYDKDF (reference sequence). V was cut by 0 bases and J by 3 bases, with 12 bases left in between. The CDR3 DNA sequence: TGTGCCACCAGCAGAGACTCGGGAAAGTACTACAATGAGCAGTTCTTC. This encodes CATSRDSGKYYNEQFF.

As for this clone: Additional DNA sequences in this sample encode the identical CDR3. The chain uses TRBV5-4 and TRBJ2-4; D possibly matches TRBD1 or TRBD2 (5 bases each). The CDR3 contains 14 residues. With 4 bases removed from V and 0 bases from J, the gap between germline ends came to 8 bases. Per the germline V gene, CDR1 is SGHNT and CDR2 is YYREEE (reference sequence). The CDR3 nucleotides read TGTGCCAGCAGCCCCGGGACAGCCAAAAACATTCAGTACTTC. Protein: CASSPGTAKNIQYF.

CDR3 nucleotides: TGTGCCAGCAGTTCGTTGACGGCTAACTACGAGCAGTACTTC. Its protein is CASSSLTANYEQYF. This chain uses TRBV6-5 with TRBJ2-7; D not certain. V lost 4 bases and J lost 3, with 13 bases in between. Germline V gene data show CDR1 as MNHEY and CDR2 as SVGAGI. CDR3 length equals 14 residues.

This clone was counted only a few times. The rearrangement links TRBV28 to TRBJ2-7, with 9 bases identical to TRBD1. Unmatched junction bases numbered 8, after V lost 8 bases and J lost 3 bases. Germline V gene lookup returns CDR1 MDHEN and CDR2 SYDVKM. The CDR3 loop spans 14 amino acids. The CDR3 region has the DNA TGTGCCAGCTTCCCGGGACAGGGTTACTACGAGCAGTACTTC. It specifies CASFPGQGYYEQYF. Filled out from reference TRBV28 and TRBJ2-7, the complete variable domain reads DVKVTQSSRYLVKRTGEKVFLECVQDMDHENMFWYRQDPGLGLRLIYFSYDVKMKEKGDIPEGYSVSREKKERFSLILESASTNQTSMYLCASFPGQGYYEQYFGPGTRLTVT.

The chain is built from TRBV5-6 and TRBJ2-1; D not certain. CDR1 and CDR2 (germline): SGHDT, YYEEEE. CDR3 length: 16 amino acids. V lost 2 bases, J lost 6 bases, and 18 bases lay in between. The CDR3 region is CASSFYSSAPLNEQFF. The CDR3 DNA reads as TGTGCCAGCAGCTTCTATTCCAGCGCTCCGCTCAATGAGCAGTTCTTC.

The J gene is TRBJ1-1, the V gene TRBV7-9, with 7 bases fitting TRBD1. From germline, CDR1 is SEHNR and CDR2 FQNEAQ (reference sequence). V shed 5 bases and J 1 base; nucleotides not matched to a gene: 7. CDR3 length: 15 amino acids. The CDR3 spells CASSTRQGSNTEAFF. The CDR3 region has the DNA TGTGCCAGCAGCACGAGACAGGGATCGAACACTGAAGCTTTCTTT. Full variable domain (outside the CDR3, taken from reference TRBV7-9 and TRBJ1-1): DTGVSQNPRHKITKRGQNVTFRCDPISEHNRLYWYRQTLGQGPEFLTYFQNEAQLEKSRLLSDRFSAERPKGSFSTLEIQRTEQGDSAMYLCASSTRQGSNTEAFFGQGTRLTVV.

The chain links TRBV29-1 to TRBJ2-7, with TRBD1 identical over 8 bases. The CDR3 spans 11 residues. Germline CDR1 reads SQVTM; CDR2 reads ANQGSEA. V lost 5 bases and J lost 6; bases outside the gene matches: 3. The CDR3 loop reads CSVQTGGEQYF. The CDR3 nucleotides read TGCAGCGTTCAAACAGGGGGCGAGCAGTACTTC.

This clone was counted a few times. The V and J genes are TRBV2 and TRBJ2-7; D ambiguous. Germline CDR1 and CDR2: SNHLY and FYNNEI. V lost 0 bases and J 5 bases, leaving 20 bases between the germline ends. The CDR3 is 17 residues long. CDR3 coding DNA: TGTGCCAGCAGTGAAGCCCTGGCCCGCGTCGAGCCCCACGAGCAGTACTTC. This translates into CASSEALARVEPHEQYF.

This CDR3 is CASRPRGLNTGELFF. The CDR3 nucleotides read TGTGCCAGCAGGCCCAGGGGTCTAAACACCGGGGAGCTGTTTTTT. The chain couples TRBV6-6 to TRBJ2-2; D is perhaps TRBD1 (6 bases). The CDR3 length is 15 residues. V lost 6 bases and J lost 2, with 13 bases in between. The V gene's germline CDR1 is MNHNY and CDR2 SVGAGI (reference sequence).

There are a few counts of this clone. The J gene is TRBJ2-5, the V gene TRBV7-6; 7 bases line up with TRBD2. The CDR3 has 14 amino acids. Germline CDR1 is SGHVS and CDR2 is FNYEAQ. J lost 2 bases, V lost 5 bases, and 5 bases had no gene match. In DNA, the CDR3 is TGTGCCAGCAGCGCTAGCGGAGAACAAGAGACCCAGTACTTC. The encoded protein is CASSASGEQETQYF.

The J gene is TRBJ2-2, the V gene TRBV5-8, with D maybe TRBD1 (5 bases). The CDR3 is 17 amino acids. Per germline, CDR1 SGHTS and CDR2 YDEGEE. With 0 bases removed from V and 4 bases from J, the gap between germline ends came to 16 bases. Here the CDR3 DNA reads TGTGCCAGCAGCTTGGGATCATCAGGGAAGAGCACCGGGGAGCTGTTTTTT. Translated: CASSLGSSGKSTGELFF. Variable domain in full (rest from reference TRBV5-8 and TRBJ2-2): EAGVTQSPTHLIKTRGQQATLRCSPISGHTSVYWYQQALGLGLQFLLWYDEGEERNRGNFPPRFSGRQFPNYSSELNVNALELEDSALYLCASSLGSSGKSTGELFFGEGSRLTVL.

This clone was picked up a small number of times. The chain has TRBV15 and TRBJ2-7; weak D call: TRBD1 (6 bases). The germline V gene has CDR1 LNHNV and CDR2 YYDKDF (reference sequence). This CDR3 contains 14 residues. Trimming cost V 1 base and J 6 bases, with 13 bases left between them. The CDR3 reads CATSRGQEGSEQYF. The DNA for the CDR3 is TGTGCCACCAGCAGAGGACAGGAAGGCTCCGAGCAGTACTTC.

This sequence joins TRBV20-1 and TRBJ2-5; the D gene is possibly TRBD2 (5 bases). The V gene's germline CDR1 is DFQATT and CDR2 SNEGSKA (reference sequence). The CDR3 sequence is 11 residues long. Trimming pared 6 bases from V and 2 bases from J, leaving 7 bases between. The CDR3 region has the DNA TGCAGTGCCCCGGGGCAAGAGACCCAGTACTTC. Protein: CSAPGQETQYF.

This clone was seen only a few times. The CDR3 DNA sequence: TGCGCCAGCAGTAGGGTCCCGAGGGCGTCCCACTCCTACGAGCAGTACTTC. This translates into CASSRVPRASHSYEQYF. This chain connects TRBV5-1 to TRBJ2-7; D may be TRBD2 (5 bases). CDR3 length: 17 amino acids. Germline V gives CDR1 SGHRS, CDR2 YFSETQ. V dropped 5 bases and J dropped 0 bases, with 21 bases sitting between them.

V and J are TRBV18 and TRBJ1-3; 9 bases are shared with TRBD1. This CDR3 comprises 15 residues. CDR1 is KGHSH, CDR2 LQKENI, per germline. V lost 6 bases and J lost 11; bases outside the gene matches: 14. This CDR3 is CASSPTRTGEGAIYF. Here the CDR3 DNA reads TGTGCCAGCTCCCCGACCCGGACAGGGGAAGGCGCCATATATTTT.

This clone was observed a few times. V usage is TRBV7-6 and J usage is TRBJ2-5, with unresolved D. V gave up 1 base and J gave up 4 bases, with 7 bases separating them. The CDR3 has 13 amino acids. Germline CDR1 reads SGHVS; CDR2 reads FNYEAQ. The CDR3 bases are TGTGCCAGCAGCTTAGTAATGGGAGAGACCCAGTACTTC. It encodes CASSLVMGETQYF.

The rearrangement joins TRBV7-9 to TRBJ2-1, with 8 nucleotides matching TRBD1. Germline V CDR1 and CDR2: SEHNR, FQNEAQ (reference sequence). The ends lost 5 bases at V and 4 bases at J; junction bases unmatched: 13. The CDR3 totals 17 residues. The CDR3: CASSRRRDRSSYNEQFF. In DNA form, the CDR3 reads TGTGCCAGCAGCCGGAGAAGGGACAGGTCGTCTTACAATGAGCAGTTCTTC.